This TCR beta chain was sequenced during a study of glioma-infiltrating T cells. Looking at the study overall: Samples included WHO grade II oligodendrogliomas or astrocytomas and initial-diagnosis grade IV glioblastomas. Dexamethasone exposure before glioma surgery was limited to six or fewer days. Whole-study findings and limits: Above-expected tissue-blood divergence occurred in all gliomas, most in low-grade ones. Signature shared blood CDR3 motifs were enriched in low-divergence and depleted in high-divergence patients.

For this clonotype: The target antigen is unknown.

Amplification of TCR alpha and beta CDR3 regions from RNA used iRepertoire nested multiplex PCR. Using its own MiXCR run on the multiplex PCR reads, TCRdb lists one record per CDR3 protein. The table shows more than 300,000 distinct CDR3 sequences, with roughly two fifths occurring only once. The CDR3 length is 15 residues. CDR1 is SGHTA, CDR2 FQGTGA, per germline. The sequenced sample consisted of glioma tissue, nonneoplastic brain tissue, or PBMCs (not recorded which). This receptor was taken from a human donor with low-grade glioma or glioblastoma, undergoing nonglioma brain surgery, or in good health (not recorded which). The J gene is TRBJ2-7, the V gene TRBV7-3; 8 bases fit TRBD1. The J call may not be correct, given that the DNA end is closer to TRBJ2-5. CDR3 protein: CASSLRQGLRETQYF. In nucleotides, the CDR3 is TGTGCCAGCAGCCTCCGACAGGGGTTAAGGGAGACCCAGTACTTC.